The present TCR beta chain was sequenced within a study of blood T cell repertoires in COVID-19. Study-level background: Donors in the United States, Italy and Spain gave samples during acute or convalescent COVID-19. The analysed material was cDNA or gDNA that came from T cells, B-cell-depleted T cells, or PBMCs.

As processed by the authors: Nucleated cell number was recorded as an estimate derived from reference gene primer amplification. TCRdb's copy holds only in-frame clones and misses some; the assay was immunoSEQ multiplex PCR. V, J and clone size reflect that table, while D and trimming were determined from the DNA. Among around 270,000 clones listed, around 86% were seen once. After removal of 3 bases from V and 6 bases from J, the junction contained 5 bases not matched to a gene. The CDR3 has 14 residues. Germline loops: CDR1 MNHEY, CDR2 SMNVEV (reference sequence). The receptor's source is a man in his forties who had recovered from COVID-19. Input material: peripheral blood. This chain links TRBV27 with TRBJ2-7, with TRBD1 matching over 10 bases. Here the CDR3 reads CASSLTGGRSEQYF. Written as DNA, the CDR3 is TGTGCCAGCAGTTTGACAGGGGGCAGAAGCGAGCAGTACTTC.